The clone carrying this TCR beta chain was seen repeatedly, ten times or more. Indicated time point: sample taken at primary tumor resection. Around 68 TRACERx patients with early, untreated non-small cell lung cancer donated samples. Germline values: CDR1 ENHRY, CDR2 SYGVKD. The V gene lost 3 bases and the J gene lost 6 bases, with 6 bases spanning the gap. The length of the CDR3 is 13 residues. The sample originates from a study of spatial heterogeneity in lung cancer. TCRdb reprocessed the 5' RACE reads with MiXCR, giving one entry per CDR3 protein. The table shows 20,000 to 25,000 distinct CDR3 sequences, with 4.6% occurring only once.

Material: PBMCs, obtained at surgery. The chain joins TRBV10-3 to TRBJ1-6; D is ambiguous. This TCR derives from a male donor with early-stage non-small cell lung cancer. The CDR3 region is CAISDRFNSPLHF. The CDR3 DNA is TGTGCCATCAGTGACCGGTTTAATTCACCCCTCCACTTT.